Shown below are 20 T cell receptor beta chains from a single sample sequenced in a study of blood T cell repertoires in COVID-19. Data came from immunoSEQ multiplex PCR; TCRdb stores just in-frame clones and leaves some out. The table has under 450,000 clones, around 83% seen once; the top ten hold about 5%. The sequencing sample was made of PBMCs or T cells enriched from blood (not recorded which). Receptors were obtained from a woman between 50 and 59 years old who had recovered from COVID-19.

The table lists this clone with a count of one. The CDR3 region is CASSPTGNQPQHF. CDR3 bases: TGTGCCAGCAGCCCCACAGGGAATCAGCCCCAGCATTTT. The gene calls are TRBV7-2 and TRBJ1-5, with D perhaps matching TRBD1 (6 bases). V was cut by 5 bases and J by 4 bases, with 9 bases left in between. The CDR3 spans 13 residues. CDR1 and CDR2 (germline): SGHTA, FQGNSA.

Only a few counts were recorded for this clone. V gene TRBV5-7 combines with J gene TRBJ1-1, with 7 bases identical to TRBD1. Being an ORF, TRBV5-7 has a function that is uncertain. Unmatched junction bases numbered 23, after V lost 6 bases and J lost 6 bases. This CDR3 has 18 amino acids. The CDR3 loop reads CASTLLRVKDRDMSEAFF. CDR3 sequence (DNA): TGTGCCAGCACCTTACTTAGGGTAAAAGACAGGGATATGTCTGAAGCTTTCTTT.

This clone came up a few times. CDR3 sequence (DNA): TGTGCCAGCAGCTTAGATCGCGCAGATACGCAGTATTTT. Amino acids: CASSLDRADTQYF. The chain joins TRBV11-2 to TRBJ2-3; D is undetermined. CDR1 and CDR2 from the germline V gene are SGHAT and FQNNGV. Trimming stripped 0 bases from V and 4 bases from J, with 5 bases between. This CDR3 comprises 13 residues.

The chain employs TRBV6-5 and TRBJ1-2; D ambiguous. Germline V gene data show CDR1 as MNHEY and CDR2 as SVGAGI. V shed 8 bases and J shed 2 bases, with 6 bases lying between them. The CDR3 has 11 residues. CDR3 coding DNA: TGTGCCAGCTTACACAACTATGGCTACACCTTC. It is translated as CASLHNYGYTF.

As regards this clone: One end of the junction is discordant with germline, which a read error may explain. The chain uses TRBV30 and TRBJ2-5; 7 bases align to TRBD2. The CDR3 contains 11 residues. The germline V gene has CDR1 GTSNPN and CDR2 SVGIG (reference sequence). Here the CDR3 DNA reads TGTGCGTGGAGCGGGGTCGAGACCCAGTACTTC. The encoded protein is CAWSGVETQYF.

CDR3 in amino acids: CASSQDAHGGSEQYF. The DNA for the CDR3 is TGTGCCAGCAGCCAAGATGCCCACGGCGGGAGCGAGCAGTACTTC. This sequence joins TRBV14 and TRBJ2-7; TRBD2 agrees at 7 bases. The V gene's germline CDR1 is SGHDN and CDR2 FVKESK. This CDR3 has 15 residues. V lost 0 bases, J lost 6 bases, and 8 bases stayed unmatched.

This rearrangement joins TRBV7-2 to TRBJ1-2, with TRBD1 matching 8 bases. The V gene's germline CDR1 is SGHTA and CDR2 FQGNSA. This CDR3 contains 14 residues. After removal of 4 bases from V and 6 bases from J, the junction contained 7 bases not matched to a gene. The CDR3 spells CASSSGQGVNGYTF. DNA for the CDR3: TGTGCCAGCAGCTCAGGACAGGGTGTTAATGGCTACACCTTC.

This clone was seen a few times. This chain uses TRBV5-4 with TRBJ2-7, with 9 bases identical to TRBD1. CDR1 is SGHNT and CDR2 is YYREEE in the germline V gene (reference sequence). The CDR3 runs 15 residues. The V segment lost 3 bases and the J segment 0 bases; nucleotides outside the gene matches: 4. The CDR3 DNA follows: TGTGCCAGCAGCTCTGGACAGGGGAGCTCCTACGAGCAGTACTTC. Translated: CASSSGQGSSYEQYF.

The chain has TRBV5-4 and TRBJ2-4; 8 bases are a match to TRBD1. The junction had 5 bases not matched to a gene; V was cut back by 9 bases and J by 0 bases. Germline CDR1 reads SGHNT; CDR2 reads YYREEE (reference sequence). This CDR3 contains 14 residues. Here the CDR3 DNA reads TGTGCCACTTCGGACAGGGCAGCCAAAAACATTCAGTACTTC. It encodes CATSDRAAKNIQYF.

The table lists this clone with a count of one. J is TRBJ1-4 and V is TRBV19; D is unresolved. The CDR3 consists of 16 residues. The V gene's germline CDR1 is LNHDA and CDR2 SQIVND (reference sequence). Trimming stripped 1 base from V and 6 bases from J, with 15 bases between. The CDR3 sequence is CASSIGGTPRDEKLFF. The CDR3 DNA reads TGTGCCAGTAGTATAGGAGGAACACCCCGAGATGAAAAACTGTTTTTT.

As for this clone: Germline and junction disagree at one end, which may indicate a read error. The CDR3 bases are TGTGCCAGCAGTTACTCAGACAGGCCGACTGCACGAAACTTT. Protein product: CASSYSDRPTARNF. The V and J genes are TRBV6-2 or TRBV6-3 and TRBJ1-1; the D gene is possibly TRBD1 (6 bases). The CDR3 length is 14 residues. Germline loops: CDR1 MNHEY, CDR2 SVGEGT.

As DNA, the CDR3 is TGTGCCAGCTCTTCCCCACGCTATCGAGAGACCCAGTACTTC. It specifies CASSSPRYRETQYF. This chain joins TRBV6-5 and TRBJ2-5; D gene unclear. The CDR3 is 14 amino acids. The ends were cut back, 8 bases at V and 4 bases at J, with 17 bases in the middle. The germline V gene encodes CDR1 MNHEY and CDR2 SVGAGI.

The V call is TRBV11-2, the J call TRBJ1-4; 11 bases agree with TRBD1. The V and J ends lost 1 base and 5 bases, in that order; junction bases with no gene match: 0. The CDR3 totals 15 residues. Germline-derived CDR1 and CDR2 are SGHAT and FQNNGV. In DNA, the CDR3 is TGTGCCAGCAGCTTAGGGGACAGGGGGAATGAAAAACTGTTTTTT. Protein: CASSLGDRGNEKLFF.

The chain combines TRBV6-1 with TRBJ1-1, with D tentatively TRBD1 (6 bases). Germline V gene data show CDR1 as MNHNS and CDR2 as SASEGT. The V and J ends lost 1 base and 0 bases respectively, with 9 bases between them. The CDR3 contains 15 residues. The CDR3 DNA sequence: TGTGCCAGCAGTGAAGAGGGGGAACTGAACACTGAAGCTTTCTTT. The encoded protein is CASSEEGELNTEAFF.

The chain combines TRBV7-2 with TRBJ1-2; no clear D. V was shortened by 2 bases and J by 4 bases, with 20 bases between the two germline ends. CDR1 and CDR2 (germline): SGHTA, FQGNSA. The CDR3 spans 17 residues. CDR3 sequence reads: CASSLLGRLADLYGYTF. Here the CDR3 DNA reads TGTGCCAGCAGCTTATTGGGCCGCCTGGCAGACCTCTATGGCTACACCTTC.

The CDR3 region has the DNA TGCGCCAGCAGCTTGGTTGACGGGGGTTCTAACTATGGCTACACCTTC. Residues: CASSLVDGGSNYGYTF. The V gene is TRBV5-1, the J gene TRBJ1-2, with D possibly being TRBD1 (5 bases). V gave up 0 bases and J gave up 0 bases, with 12 bases separating them. Germline CDR1 is SGHRS and CDR2 is YFSETQ. CDR3 length: 16 residues.

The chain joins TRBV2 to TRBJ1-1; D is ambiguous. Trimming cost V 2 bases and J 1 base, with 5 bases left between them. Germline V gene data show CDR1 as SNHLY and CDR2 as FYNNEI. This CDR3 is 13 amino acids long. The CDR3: CASSETANTEAFF. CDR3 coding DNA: TGTGCCAGCAGTGAAACAGCGAACACTGAAGCTTTCTTT.

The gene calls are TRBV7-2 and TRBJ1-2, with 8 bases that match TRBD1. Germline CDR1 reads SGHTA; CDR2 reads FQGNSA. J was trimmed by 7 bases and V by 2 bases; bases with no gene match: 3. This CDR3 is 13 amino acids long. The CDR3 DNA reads TGTGCCAGCAGCTTATATGACAGGGGTGGCTACACCTTC. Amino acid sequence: CASSLYDRGGYTF. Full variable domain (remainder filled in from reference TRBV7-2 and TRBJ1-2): GAGVSQSPSNKVTEKGKDVELRCDPISGHTALYWYRQSLGQGLEFLIYFQGNSAPDKSGLPSDRFSAERTGGSVSTLTIQRTQQEDSAVYLCASSLYDRGGYTFGSGTRLTVV.

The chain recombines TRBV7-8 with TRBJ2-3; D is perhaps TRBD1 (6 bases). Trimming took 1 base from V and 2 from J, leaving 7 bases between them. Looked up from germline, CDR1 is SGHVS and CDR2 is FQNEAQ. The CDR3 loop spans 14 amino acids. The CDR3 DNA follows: TGTGCCAGCAGCTTAGGGACAGTCACAGATACGCAGTATTTT. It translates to CASSLGTVTDTQYF.

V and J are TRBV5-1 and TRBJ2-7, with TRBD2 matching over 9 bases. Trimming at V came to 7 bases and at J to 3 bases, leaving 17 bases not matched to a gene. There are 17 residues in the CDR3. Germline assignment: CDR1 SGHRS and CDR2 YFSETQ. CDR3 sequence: CASGAGGPAGLGYEQYF. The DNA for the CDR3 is TGCGCCAGCGGGGCGGGAGGGCCGGCCGGTCTAGGCTACGAGCAGTACTTC.